This section outlines one T cell receptor (beta chain) sequence together with its context. The antigen is not known. This sample is drawn from a study of radiotherapy plus CTLA-4 blockade in lung cancer. Using immunoSEQ multiplex PCR, the repertoire was profiled, and TCRdb retains in-frame clones only, with some absent. In the table there are tens of thousands of clones, less than 80% of which are singletons. The CDR3 is 15 amino acids. V shed 9 bases and J 0 bases; nucleotides not matched to a gene: 9. Germline values: CDR1 MDHEN, CDR2 SYDVKM. Findings and limits, study-wide: Blood TCR clones of tumor origin expanded after radiotherapy plus ipilimumab. The best prediction of response reportedly came from early blood T cell clone dynamics, with interferon-beta.

The receptor's source is a human donor with non-small cell lung cancer that progressed on radiotherapy plus ipilimumab. The input for sequencing was peripheral blood, taken from a patient treated with radiotherapy plus ipilimumab. V gene TRBV28 combines with J gene TRBJ2-7, with 9 bases matching TRBD2. The CDR3 spells CASQSGGTDSYEQYF. CDR3 nucleotides: TGTGCCAGTCAAAGCGGGGGGACAGACTCCTACGAGCAGTACTTC.